These 18 T cell receptor beta chains came from one sample sequenced in a study of cytomegalovirus exposure and HLA in healthy donors. PCR used 60 Vbeta primers and 13 Jbeta primers. The table came from immunoSEQ multiplex PCR; TCRdb's copy has only in-frame clones and leaves some out. The sample has around 160,000 clones; roughly 77% are singletons. The specimen was PBMCs. These receptors originate from a woman in her 40s in good health and CMV-seropositive.

The chain recombines TRBV6-1 with TRBJ2-3; 7 bases match TRBD2. Trimming removed 6 bases from V and 6 bases from J; junction bases left unmatched: 3. The CDR3 is 12 residues long. CDR1 is MNHNS and CDR2 is SASEGT in the germline V gene. The CDR3 loop is CASRELADTQYF. CDR3 coding DNA: TGTGCCAGCAGGGAACTAGCGGATACGCAGTATTTT.

V is TRBV28 and J is TRBJ1-4, with TRBD1 as a possible D gene (6 bases). CDR3 length equals 11 residues. Trimming shortened V by 10 bases and J by 8 bases, and 11 bases separated the two germline ends. Germline CDR1 is MDHEN and CDR2 is SYDVKM. For the CDR3, the DNA is TGTGCCATAACAGGGAACGAAAAACTGTTTTTT. Encoded protein: CAITGNEKLFF.

This clone appeared a single time. CDR3 residues: CASSSPGGTNNEQFF. The CDR3 bases are TGTGCCAGCAGCTCTCCAGGGGGTACGAACAATGAGCAGTTCTTC. This chain links TRBV11-2 with TRBJ2-1, with 7 bases that match TRBD1. V was pared by 4 bases and J by 5 bases, with 8 bases of the junction left unmatched. Germline V lookup: CDR1 SGHAT, CDR2 FQNNGV. This CDR3 has 15 amino acids.

The V call is TRBV21-1, the J call TRBJ2-3; the D segment call TRBD2 is taken from the table without a DNA check. TRBV21-1 is noted as a pseudogene. This CDR3 has 15 residues. This CDR3 is CASSQRPSGTDTQYF. The CDR3 DNA reads as TGTGCCAGCAGTCAAAGACCCTCCGGGACAGATACGCAGTATTTT.

The rearrangement links TRBV11-2 to TRBJ1-5, with D hard to call. The CDR3 extends over 13 amino acids. CDR1 SGHAT and CDR2 FQNNGV come from the germline V gene. With 1 base removed from V and 7 bases from J, the gap between germline ends came to 8 bases. The CDR3 reads CASSLAPGQPQHF. In nucleotides, the CDR3 is TGTGCCAGCAGCTTAGCCCCCGGGCAGCCCCAGCATTTT.

This clone was recorded only once. The chain uses TRBV5-5 and TRBJ2-1, with TRBD2 matching over 11 bases. The ends lost 1 base at V and 9 bases at J; junction bases unmatched: 6. The germline CDR1 and CDR2 sequences are SGHKS and YYEKEE (reference sequence). The CDR3 has 15 amino acids. CDR3 nucleotides: TGTGCCAGCAGCTTGCTATTAGCGGGAGGGGCTGAGCAGTTCTTC. As protein: CASSLLLAGGAEQFF.

This clone has a handful of counts. The chain carries TRBV27 and TRBJ2-1; 9 bases match TRBD1. After removal of 0 bases from V and 3 bases from J, the junction contained 9 bases not matched to a gene. This CDR3 region has 18 residues. CDR1 MNHEY and CDR2 SMNVEV come from the germline V gene (reference sequence). The CDR3 sequence: CASSLSRGGTGNYNEQFF. Written as DNA, the CDR3 is TGTGCCAGCAGTTTATCGCGGGGAGGGACAGGGAACTACAATGAGCAGTTCTTC.

The V call is TRBV6-6, the J call TRBJ2-5; D remains unclear. With the DNA end fitting TRBJ2-7 better, the J assignment may be wrong. The CDR3 extends over 13 amino acids. Germline assignment: CDR1 MNHNY and CDR2 SVGAGI (reference sequence). The CDR3 sequence: CASSYGPSYEQYF. Here the CDR3 DNA reads TGTGCCAGCAGTTACGGTCCCTCCTACGAGCAGTACTTC.

V is TRBV6-6 and J is TRBJ2-7; maybe TRBD1 (5 bases). The CDR3 has 12 amino acids. V lost 5 bases and J 7 bases, leaving 12 bases between the germline ends. Germline V gene sequence: CDR1 MNHNY, CDR2 SVGAGI (reference sequence). CDR3 nucleotides: TGTGCCAGCAGTCAGCCAGGGTGGGAGCAGTACTTC. This codes for CASSQPGWEQYF.

The chain's CDR3 is CASSLRPGETQYF. CDR3 nucleotide sequence: TGTGCCAGCAGCCTGCGGCCGGGAGAGACCCAGTACTTC. The rearrangement links TRBV27 to TRBJ2-5; D unresolved. V was pared by 6 bases and J by 4 bases, with 12 bases between. Looked up from germline, CDR1 is MNHEY and CDR2 is SMNVEV (reference sequence). The CDR3 is made up of 13 amino acids.

V and J are TRBV6-5 and TRBJ2-6; TRBD2 aligns across 13 bases. Germline CDR1 is MNHEY and CDR2 is SVGAGI. The CDR3 length is 16 residues. J was trimmed by 3 bases and V by 4 bases; bases with no gene match: 0. The CDR3 loop reads CASSWTSGSGANVLTF. CDR3 DNA: TGTGCCAGCAGTTGGACTAGCGGGAGTGGGGCCAACGTCCTGACTTTC.

This clone has only one observation. The V call is TRBV7-9, the J call TRBJ2-7, with D possibly matching TRBD1 (5 bases). CDR3 length: 14 residues. Germline lookup yields CDR1 SEHNR and CDR2 FQNEAQ (reference sequence). V shed 6 bases and J shed 0 bases, with 12 bases lying between them. The DNA of the CDR3 is TGTGCCAGCAGAAAAACAGGAGACTCCTACGAGCAGTACTTC. The encoded protein is CASRKTGDSYEQYF. Variable domain in full (rest from reference TRBV7-9 and TRBJ2-7): DTGVSQNPRHKITKRGQNVTFRCDPISEHNRLYWYRQTLGQGPEFLTYFQNEAQLEKSRLLSDRFSAERPKGSFSTLEIQRTEQGDSAMYLCASRKTGDSYEQYFGPGTRLTVT.

The DNA of the CDR3 is TGTGCCAGCAGTGCAGGGGGTGTTTGGCAGCCCCAGCATTTT. Translating gives CASSAGGVWQPQHF. The V gene is TRBV28, the J gene TRBJ1-5; 7 nucleotides line up with TRBD1. Germline V gene sequence: CDR1 MDHEN, CDR2 SYDVKM. The CDR3 sequence is 14 residues long. Trimming at V came to 5 bases and at J to 7 bases, leaving 8 bases not matched to a gene.

The chain joins TRBV5-5 to TRBJ2-7; TRBD1 aligns across 8 bases. Trimming cost V 4 bases and J 1 base; bases outside gene matches: 7. In germline, CDR1 is SGHKS, CDR2 YYEKEE (reference sequence). The CDR3 totals 15 residues. Written as DNA, the CDR3 is TGTGCCAGCAGCCAACTCCGGGACAGGTCCTACGAGCAGTACTTC. Translation: CASSQLRDRSYEQYF.

The chain carries TRBV15 and TRBJ2-2; D is perhaps TRBD1 (5 bases). CDR1 and CDR2 from the germline V gene are LNHNV and YYDKDF (reference sequence). The V end lost 4 bases, the J end lost 8 bases, and 17 bases lay between the germline ends. This CDR3 contains 15 residues. This CDR3 is CATSIILGAVGELFF. CDR3 nucleotides: TGTGCCACCAGCATAATCCTAGGGGCGGTAGGGGAGCTGTTTTTT.

The V gene is TRBV28, the J gene TRBJ2-3; 8 bases fit TRBD2. This CDR3 spans 15 amino acids. Per the germline V gene, CDR1 is MDHEN and CDR2 is SYDVKM. V lost 6 bases, J lost 6 bases, and 11 bases stayed unmatched. The CDR3 bases are TGTGCCAGCAGCCTTCTAGGAGCGGGAGCGGATACGCAGTATTTT. Protein sequence: CASSLLGAGADTQYF. Full variable domain (rest looked up from reference TRBV28 and TRBJ2-3): DVKVTQSSRYLVKRTGEKVFLECVQDMDHENMFWYRQDPGLGLRLIYFSYDVKMKEKGDIPEGYSVSREKKERFSLILESASTNQTSMYLCASSLLGAGADTQYFGPGTRLTVL.

The CDR3 nucleotides are TGCGCCAGCAGCTTGGATAATGAGTACGGTGAAGCTTTCTTT. This sequence encodes CASSLDNEYGEAFF. The genes are TRBV5-1 and TRBJ1-1, with no clear D. CDR3 length: 14 residues. Trimming stripped 0 bases from V and 7 bases from J, with 13 bases between. The V gene's germline CDR1 is SGHRS and CDR2 YFSETQ.

This clone was seen only once. The chain couples TRBV5-1 to TRBJ2-2, with TRBD2 matching over 7 bases. J was trimmed by 5 bases and V by 0 bases; bases with no gene match: 4. CDR1 SGHRS and CDR2 YFSETQ come from the germline V gene. This CDR3 region has 15 residues. The CDR3 sequence: CASSLGGAGTGELFF. The CDR3 nucleotides are TGCGCCAGCAGCTTGGGCGGAGCGGGAACCGGGGAGCTGTTTTTT.